Included here is one T cell receptor beta chain sequence, with context. As processed by the authors: Amplified reference gene primers provided the basis for estimating nucleated cell counts. Here immunoSEQ multiplex PCR was the method, and the copy in TCRdb shows in-frame clones only, minus some. V and J calls and clone size follow that table, whereas D and trimming were derived from the DNA. The sample records about 270,000 clones, about four fifths being singletons. Losses at the gene ends were 4 bases for V and 5 bases for J; bases not matched to a gene: 2. Germline V CDR1 and CDR2: SGHRS, YFSETQ. CDR3 length: 14 amino acids. The data were obtained in a study of blood T cell repertoires in COVID-19. Study-wide background: The United States, Italy and Spain provided the acute and convalescent COVID-19 samples. Sample material is recorded as cDNA or gDNA derived from T cells, B-cell-depleted T cells, or PBMCs.

Sequencing was carried out using peripheral blood. The chain has TRBV5-1 and TRBJ2-1; TRBD2 aligns across 11 bases. This clonotype was obtained from a human donor with COVID-19, enrolled during active disease. The donor label of this sample is uncertain. In DNA form, the CDR3 reads TGCGCCAGCAGCGGGACTAGCGGTAACAATGAGCAGTTCTTC. Protein product: CASSGTSGNNEQFF.